What follows are 31 T cell receptor beta chains derived from one specimen sequenced in a study of identical twins. TCRdb redid the calling of the 5' RACE reads with MiXCR, one entry per CDR3 protein. The sample yields 1.5 million to 2 million distinct CDR3 sequences, around a third seen once. Source material: cord blood. The source is a newborn girl in good health.

For this clonotype: One end of the junction does not line up with germline, which may come from a read error. The chain recombines TRBV7-2 with TRBJ2-1; no clear D gene. The CDR3 sequence is 14 residues long. Germline V gene sequence: CDR1 SGHTA, CDR2 FQGNSA. The CDR3: CASGFKSLYNEQFF. The CDR3 nucleotides read TGTGCCAGCGGCTTCAAGTCCTTGTACAATGAGCAGTTCTTC.

This CDR3 reads CATSAASGSPRPGSTDTQYF. The CDR3 DNA sequence: TGTGCCACCAGTGCAGCTAGCGGGAGTCCCCGTCCTGGTAGCACAGATACGCAGTATTTT. This sequence joins TRBV24-1 and TRBJ2-3, with 10 positions matching TRBD2. The CDR3 totals 20 residues. The V and J ends lost 5 bases and 0 bases, in that order; junction bases with no gene match: 16. Germline-derived CDR1 and CDR2 are KGHDR and SFDVKD.

This clonotype was counted a few times. The J gene is TRBJ2-7, the V gene TRBV2; weak D call: TRBD1 (5 bases). The CDR3 spans 14 residues. Germline V CDR1 and CDR2: SNHLY, FYNNEI. V shed 4 bases and J shed 0 bases, with 10 bases lying between them. The CDR3 DNA is TGTGCCAGCAGTGCCCAGGGTTACTCCTACGAGCAGTACTTC. This encodes CASSAQGYSYEQYF.

This clonotype was counted many times. The V call is TRBV3-1, the J call TRBJ2-1, with 12 bases lining up with TRBD2. Trimming at V came to 2 bases and at J to 6 bases, leaving 8 bases not matched to a gene. The length of the CDR3 is 17 residues. Germline CDR1 LGHDT, CDR2 YNNKEL (reference sequence). In DNA, the CDR3 is TGTGCCAGCAGCCAACTATTGACTAGCGGGAGTCCCAATGAGCAGTTCTTC. This sequence encodes CASSQLLTSGSPNEQFF.

This chain joins TRBV20-1 and TRBJ2-3; 12 bases align to TRBD2. This CDR3 comprises 18 residues. Losses at the gene ends were 6 bases for V and 1 base for J; bases not matched to a gene: 14. Looked up from germline, CDR1 is DFQATT and CDR2 is SNEGSKA (reference sequence). As DNA, the CDR3 is TGCAGTGCCCGCCCTGGACTAGCGGGAAGGGTCGGCACAGATACGCAGTATTTT. Translated: CSARPGLAGRVGTDTQYF.

This clonotype has at least ten counts. The CDR3 bases are TGTGCCAGCAGTTACTCGGGACAGGGAAGATACGAGCAGTACTTC. This translates into CASSYSGQGRYEQYF. V usage is TRBV6-5 and J usage is TRBJ2-7; TRBD1 agrees at 9 bases. Trimming removed 0 bases from V and 4 bases from J; junction bases left unmatched: 4. Per the germline V gene, CDR1 is MNHEY and CDR2 is SVGAGI. The CDR3 has 15 amino acids.

Comments on this clonotype: Relative to the germline gene, one junction end is altered; a read error may explain this. The J gene is TRBJ2-1, the V gene TRBV7-7; TRBD2 aligns across 9 bases. The CDR3 is 15 amino acids. Germline loops: CDR1 SSHAT, CDR2 FNYEAQ (reference sequence). DNA for the CDR3: TGTGCTAGCAGCTTAGGAGCGGGAGGTTGGAATGAGCAGTTCTTC. This codes for CASSLGAGGWNEQFF.

The chain carries TRBV5-1 and TRBJ2-7; D is perhaps TRBD2 (6 bases). Near its end, the DNA agrees better with TRBJ2-5, so the J call may be wrong. Germline CDR1 reads SGHRS; CDR2 reads YFSETQ. The CDR3 consists of 14 residues. Written as DNA, the CDR3 is TGCGCCAGCATCGAAGGTTGGGACGGGGGGACCCAGTACTTC. Its protein product is CASIEGWDGGTQYF.

This clonotype occurred a few times. The V gene is TRBV20-1, the J gene TRBJ1-5, with D hard to call. Deletions cut 1 base from V and 5 bases from J, with 6 bases between. The CDR3 spans 12 residues. The germline V gene encodes CDR1 DFQATT and CDR2 SNEGSKA (reference sequence). For the CDR3, the DNA is TGCAGTGCTAGAGCCTGGGATCAGCCCCAGCATTTT. It codes for CSARAWDQPQHF.

The table lists this clonotype with a count of one. The CDR3 protein is CASSQGLGGGTDTQYF. Here the CDR3 DNA reads TGCGCCAGCAGCCAGGGACTCGGGGGCGGCACAGATACGCAGTATTTT. The chain joins TRBV4-1 to TRBJ2-3; D could derive from TRBD1 or TRBD2 (6 bases each). Deletions cut 3 bases from V and 1 base from J, with 14 bases between. This CDR3 spans 16 amino acids. Germline V gene data show CDR1 as MGHRA and CDR2 as YSYEKL.

This clonotype was recorded many times. This sequence joins TRBV29-1 and TRBJ1-2, with D unclear. The CDR3 is made up of 13 amino acids. From germline, CDR1 is SQVTM and CDR2 ANQGSEA. V shed 1 base and J shed 1 base, with 7 bases lying between them. CDR3 sequence: CSVEVWGNYGYTF. The CDR3 nucleotides read TGCAGCGTTGAAGTTTGGGGTAACTATGGCTACACCTTC.

The rearrangement uses TRBV12-3 or TRBV12-4 and TRBJ2-7; 8 bases map to TRBD2. The closer fit of TRBJ2-5 to the DNA end suggests the J call may be wrong. The CDR3 is made up of 17 amino acids. The CDR3 region is CASSEDGGGGVGETQYF. The CDR3 region has the DNA TGTGCCAGCAGCGAGGACGGGGGGGGAGGGGTAGGTGAGACCCAGTACTTC.

This chain uses TRBV5-1 with TRBJ2-1; 8 nucleotides line up with TRBD2. Near its end, the DNA agrees better with TRBJ2-7, so the J call may be wrong. Per the germline V gene, CDR1 is SGHRS and CDR2 is YFSETQ. The CDR3 spans 15 residues. The CDR3 DNA reads TGCGCCGGAGGCCCCCGGGGGGGCTCCTACAATGAGCAGTACTTC. It codes for CAGGPRGGSYNEQYF.

This clonotype has at least ten counts. The genes are TRBV27 and TRBJ2-4; D possibly matches TRBD1 or TRBD2 (5 bases each). This CDR3 spans 16 amino acids. Germline V gene data show CDR1 as MNHEY and CDR2 as SMNVEV (reference sequence). The V end was cut by 0 bases, the J end by 9 bases, with 18 bases between. For the CDR3, the DNA is TGTGCCAGCAGTTTATCGATGGGAGCCATGGGGGTCATTCAGTACTTC. It is translated as CASSLSMGAMGVIQYF.

This clonotype was detected ten times or more. This rearrangement joins TRBV7-6 to TRBJ2-1; D remains unclear. This CDR3 has 13 amino acids. V lost 1 base and J 7 bases, leaving 8 bases between the germline ends. Germline-derived CDR1 and CDR2 are SGHVS and FNYEAQ. CDR3 in amino acids: CASSLEVRNEQFF. In DNA form, the CDR3 reads TGTGCCAGCAGCTTAGAGGTCCGTAATGAGCAGTTCTTC. The complete variable domain, with remaining parts taken from reference TRBV7-6 and TRBJ2-1, reads GAGVSQSPRYKVTKRGQDVALRCDPISGHVSLYWYRQALGQGPEFLTYFNYEAQQDKSGLPNDRFSAERPEGSISTLTIQRTEQRDSAMYRCASSLEVRNEQFFGPGTRLTVL.

V gene TRBV9 combines with J gene TRBJ2-7; unclear D gene. The V end was cut by 0 bases, the J end by 4 bases, with 11 bases between. Germline V gene sequence: CDR1 SGDLS, CDR2 YYNGEE. CDR3 length: 14 amino acids. CDR3 in amino acids: CASSVGSGLYEQYF. Written as DNA, the CDR3 is TGTGCCAGCAGCGTAGGGTCTGGGCTATACGAGCAGTACTTC.

The J gene is TRBJ1-2, the V gene TRBV10-3; 8 bases match TRBD1. CDR3 size: 17 residues. J gave up 3 bases and V 0 bases, and 9 bases lay outside the gene matches. Germline lookup yields CDR1 ENHRY and CDR2 SYGVKD. This chain's CDR3 is CAISESGQACGDYGYTF. The CDR3 bases are TGTGCCATCAGTGAGTCGGGACAGGCTTGCGGGGACTATGGCTACACCTTC.

The chain has TRBV5-5 and TRBJ2-3; 7 nucleotides match TRBD2. V trimming: 4 bases; J trimming: 2 bases; junction bases outside the gene matches: 7. Germline CDR1 reads SGHKS; CDR2 reads YYEKEE (reference sequence). The length of the CDR3 is 15 residues. This chain's CDR3 is CASSASGTYTDTQYF. For the CDR3, the DNA is TGTGCCAGCAGCGCAAGCGGGACTTACACAGATACGCAGTATTTT.

The sample holds a few counts of this clonotype. The chain combines TRBV29-1 with TRBJ1-5, with D possibly being TRBD1 (6 bases). The CDR3 contains 12 residues. V was clipped by 4 bases and J by 11 bases, with 15 bases between them. Germline CDR1 SQVTM, CDR2 ANQGSEA. CDR3: CSVADRSQAQHF. The CDR3 coding sequence is TGCAGCGTTGCTGACAGGAGTCAAGCCCAGCATTTT. Supplemented by reference TRBV29-1 and TRBJ1-5, the full variable domain reads SAVISQKPSRDICQRGTSLTIQCQVDSQVTMMFWYRQQPGQSLTLIATANQGSEATYESGFVIDKFPISRPNLTFSTLTVSNMSPEDSSIYLCSVADRSQAQHFGDGTRLSIL.

This clonotype was seen only a few times. The rearrangement uses TRBV4-1 and TRBJ2-1; 8 bases are shared with TRBD2. Germline V CDR1 and CDR2: MGHRA, YSYEKL. Unmatched junction bases numbered 6, after V lost 1 base and J lost 4 bases. The CDR3 length is 16 residues. The CDR3 loop reads CASSQGQTSDYNEQFF. CDR3 sequence (DNA): TGCGCCAGCAGCCAAGGACAGACTAGCGATTACAATGAGCAGTTCTTC.

Turning to this clonotype: Without the conserved terminal phenylalanine or tryptophan, this CDR3 likely stems from a read error. The chain joins TRBV27 to TRBJ1-2; D may be TRBD1 (6 bases). The V gene's germline CDR1 is MNHEY and CDR2 SMNVEV (reference sequence). This CDR3 region has 13 residues. The CDR3 loop is CASRGQGFYGYTL. The CDR3, as DNA: TGCGCCAGCAGAGGTCAGGGGTTCTATGGCTACACCCTC.

The chain employs TRBV6-6 and TRBJ2-5; no clear D gene. There are 11 residues in the CDR3. V was shortened by 5 bases and J by 4 bases, with 5 bases between the two germline ends. Germline V gives CDR1 MNHNY, CDR2 SVGAGI (reference sequence). This CDR3 reads CASSPIETQYF. CDR3 in DNA: TGTGCCAGCAGTCCGATAGAGACCCAGTACTTC.

V is TRBV6-6 and J is TRBJ1-5; TRBD1 agrees at 8 bases. Germline V gene data show CDR1 as MNHNY and CDR2 as SVGAGI (reference sequence). Unmatched junction bases numbered 6, after V lost 6 bases and J lost 2 bases. CDR3 size: 15 residues. The CDR3 here is CASRRTGSGNQPQHF. For the CDR3, the DNA is TGTGCCAGCAGGAGGACAGGGTCTGGCAATCAGCCCCAGCATTTT.

V usage is TRBV10-3 and J usage is TRBJ1-1; D may be TRBD1 (6 bases). The CDR3 consists of 15 residues. The V end was cut by 6 bases, the J end by 4 bases, with 18 bases between. Germline assignment: CDR1 ENHRY and CDR2 SYGVKD. CDR3 residues: CAIRGAGGVVTEAFF. The CDR3 DNA reads TGTGCCATCAGGGGGGCCGGGGGAGTGGTCACTGAAGCTTTCTTT.

The gene calls are TRBV6-5 and TRBJ2-4; 9 nucleotides match TRBD1. V gave up 5 bases and J gave up 3 bases; unmatched junction bases: 2. Germline assignment: CDR1 MNHEY and CDR2 SVGAGI. This CDR3 region has 14 residues. As DNA, the CDR3 is TGTGCCAGCAGTAGGGACAGGGACAAAAACATTCAGTACTTC. Translated, it gives CASSRDRDKNIQYF.

This clonotype came up a few times. The rearrangement links TRBV5-4 to TRBJ2-7; 7 nucleotides match TRBD1. V lost 2 bases and J lost 1; bases outside the gene matches: 6. The CDR3 spans 15 residues. CDR1 is SGHNT and CDR2 is YYREEE in the germline V gene (reference sequence). DNA of the CDR3: TGTGCCAGCAGCTTAGGACAGGACCCATCCTACGAGCAGTACTTC. Residues: CASSLGQDPSYEQYF.

V is TRBV18 and J is TRBJ1-1; 7 bases align to TRBD1. V trimming: 5 bases; J trimming: 4 bases; junction bases outside the gene matches: 10. The CDR3 contains 15 residues. The germline CDR1 and CDR2 sequences are KGHSH and LQKENI. The CDR3 sequence: CASSSTTGQSTEAFF. The CDR3, as DNA: TGTGCCAGCTCATCGACGACAGGGCAGAGCACTGAAGCTTTCTTT.

V gene TRBV11-3 combines with J gene TRBJ2-1; TRBD1 might be the D (5 bases). Germline CDR1 and CDR2: SGHNT and YENEEA. Trimming pared 1 base from V and 5 bases from J, leaving 12 bases between. The CDR3 covers 15 residues. The CDR3 loop is CASSLVGQTDNEQFF. CDR3 nucleotide sequence: TGTGCCAGCAGCTTAGTGGGCCAGACAGACAATGAGCAGTTCTTC.

The DNA of the CDR3 is TGTGCCAGCAGCCATACGTACTCGATCTACAATGAGCAGTACTTC. It yields the protein CASSHTYSIYNEQYF. This sequence joins TRBV3-1 and TRBJ2-7, with D unclear. V lost 3 bases and J lost 7, with 19 bases in between. Per germline, CDR1 LGHDT and CDR2 YNNKEL (reference sequence). This CDR3 has 15 residues.

This clonotype showed up just a few times. This chain uses TRBV4-1 with TRBJ2-7; possible D gene TRBD1, 5 bases. Germline-derived CDR1 and CDR2 are MGHRA and YSYEKL. The V gene lost 2 bases and the J gene lost 0 bases, with 14 bases spanning the gap. The CDR3 spans 16 residues. DNA of the CDR3: TGCGCCAGCAGCCAAAGAGTAGGGGAACCCTCCTACGAGCAGTACTTC. This gives the protein CASSQRVGEPSYEQYF.

This clonotype turned up a few times. The V call is TRBV4-2, the J call TRBJ2-1; TRBD2 matches at 13 bases. Germline CDR1 and CDR2: LGHNA and YNFKEQ. Trimming at V came to 9 bases and at J to 6 bases, leaving 5 bases not matched to a gene. This CDR3 spans 14 amino acids. The CDR3 loop reads CASTSGRAGNEQFF. CDR3 coding DNA: TGTGCCAGTACTAGCGGGAGGGCCGGCAATGAGCAGTTCTTC.